Listed below are T cell receptor beta chains from one sample, sequenced in a study of T cells in Graves' hyperthyroidism and ophthalmopathy. TCRdb reprocessed the multiplex PCR reads with MiXCR, giving one entry per CDR3 protein. There are around 620,000 distinct CDR3 sequences in the sample; roughly 50% occur only once, and around 20% lies in the top ten. Sequenced material: peripheral blood or thyroid tissue (not recorded which). The receptors stem from an adult woman with Graves' disease, either hyperthyroidism or ophthalmopathy (not recorded which). Both conserved end residues are part of each CDR3. The D gene is left open where the match is weak. The size of a clone is reported for some rows only, either as once, few or many, or as a class for expanded clones.

CDR3 DNA,CDR3 protein,J gene,D gene,clone size,V gene
TGTGCCAGCAGCTTGCGACACCAGGGGGGAACTGAAGCTTTCTTT,CASSLRHQGGTEAFF,TRBJ1-1,TRBD1,many,TRBV5-8
TGCAGTGCTAGACACGACAGGGGGAACTATGGCTACACCTTC,CSARHDRGNYGYTF,TRBJ1-2,TRBD1,-,TRBV20-1
TGTGCCACTAGCGGGAGTCGCACCGGGACAGAGCTAAACACTGAAGCTTTCTTT,CATSGSRTGTELNTEAFF,TRBJ1-1,TRBD1,-,TRBV2
TGTGCCAGCACCCTAGGGATAACGGGGGAGACCCAGTACTTC,CASTLGITGETQYF,TRBJ2-5,-,-,TRBV12-3/TRBV12-4
TGTGCCATGAATTGGGACAGCGAATACACTGAAGCTTTCTTT,CAMNWDSEYTEAFF,TRBJ1-1,TRBD1,-,TRBV19
TGTGCCTGGAGCCCCGGGGACAGGGATACGCAGTATTTT,CAWSPGDRDTQYF,TRBJ2-3,TRBD1,few,TRBV30
TGTGCCAGCAGTCCCTCATTAGGCAGGGGAAGAACCGGGGAGCTGTTTTTT,CASSPSLGRGRTGELFF,TRBJ2-2,-,many,TRBV2
TGTGCCAGTAGTACCGACAGGGGCCGTGGCTACACCTTC,CASSTDRGRGYTF,TRBJ1-2,TRBD1,few,TRBV19
TGCAGTGCTAGTCAGCCACAAGAGACCCAGTACTTC,CSASQPQETQYF,TRBJ2-5,-,many,TRBV20-1
TGTGCCAGCAGCGGGACATACACCTACGAGCAGTACTTC,CASSGTYTYEQYF,TRBJ2-7,-,-,TRBV2
TGCAGCAAGGGTAGTGAAGCTTTCTTT,CSKGSEAFF,TRBJ1-1,-,-,TRBV29-1
TGTGCGACAACCTGGGGGGCGGGGTACGAGCAGTACTTC,CATTWGAGYEQYF,TRBJ2-7,-,-,TRBV6-4
TGTGCCATCAGTGGATCCACGGGGAGGCAAGAGACCCAGTACTTC,CAISGSTGRQETQYF,TRBJ2-5,-,many,TRBV10-3
TGTGCCATCAGTGCTAGCTGGGCGGGAGGGCGTTCGAACTACGAGCAGTACTTC,CAISASWAGGRSNYEQYF,TRBJ2-7,TRBD2,-,TRBV10-3
TGCGCCAGCAGCAAAACAGGGTCGGGGGAGACCCAGTACTTC,CASSKTGSGETQYF,TRBJ2-5,-,many,TRBV5-1
TGTGCCAGCACCTACGGAGGGTTTTACGAGCAGTACTTC,CASTYGGFYEQYF,TRBJ2-7,-,many,TRBV2
TGCAGTGCTGCAGACACAGAGGTTCCTAACCAGCCCCAGCATTTT,CSAADTEVPNQPQHF,TRBJ1-5,-,many,TRBV20-1
TGTGCCAGCAGTGCACTAGCGGGAGGGGTCTACGAGCAGTACTTC,CASSALAGGVYEQYF,TRBJ2-7,TRBD2,-,TRBV2
TGTGCCAGCAGCGGAGAGGGGCATGGCTACACCTTC,CASSGEGHGYTF,TRBJ1-2,-,-,TRBV9
TGTGCCAGCTCCGTGGGACAGGGACTCTACGAGCAGTACTTC,CASSVGQGLYEQYF,TRBJ2-7,TRBD1,many,TRBV5-4
TGCAGTGCTAGGGGGGGCCTAAGCAATCAGCCCCAGCATTTT,CSARGGLSNQPQHF,TRBJ1-5,-,-,TRBV20-1
TGTGCCAGTACGAGCGGGATGAGCGAGCAGTACTTC,CASTSGMSEQYF,TRBJ2-7,TRBD2,many,TRBV5-6
TGCAGTGATGCCGGGACCGTTAGTACGCAGTATTTT,CSDAGTVSTQYF,TRBJ2-3,-,-,TRBV29-1
TGTGCCAGTAGTTTCAGACAGGCCCAAGAGACCCAGTACTTC,CASSFRQAQETQYF,TRBJ2-5,-,-,TRBV19
TGTGCCATCAGCATTAGCGGTACAATCACCGGGGAGCTGTTTTTT,CAISISGTITGELFF,TRBJ2-2,-,many,TRBV10-3
TGCAGCGTTGTTGGGGGGCATGGCTACACCTTC,CSVVGGHGYTF,TRBJ1-2,-,many,TRBV29-1
TGTGCCACCGCCGGCGGGGCGGGAGAGCGACCCTACGAGCAGTACTTC,CATAGGAGERPYEQYF,TRBJ2-7,TRBD2,-,TRBV24-1
TGTGCCAGCAGTTTAGCGGGACAGGGGGGTTATGGCTACACCTTC,CASSLAGQGGYGYTF,TRBJ1-2,TRBD1,many,TRBV12-3/TRBV12-4
TGTGCCAGCAGAAAACAGGGTATCGGGGAGACCCAGTACTTC,CASRKQGIGETQYF,TRBJ2-5,-,-,TRBV2
TGTGCCAGCAGCGTAGATACTAGCCTTGTCTACGAGCAGTACTTC,CASSVDTSLVYEQYF,TRBJ2-7,-,many,TRBV9
TGTGCCAGCAACAAAAGACAGAACACTGAAGCTTTCTTT,CASNKRQNTEAFF,TRBJ1-1,-,-,TRBV6-6
TGTGCCAGCAGTTTAATGGCACCGACAGGGGGGACCCAGTACTTC,CASSLMAPTGGTQYF,TRBJ2-5,TRBD1,many,TRBV12-3/TRBV12-4